The T cell receptor (beta chain) described here comes from a study of radiation and T cells in renal cell carcinoma. Findings and limits, study-wide: From baseline, blood top tumor clonotypes peaked at 2 weeks post-radiation.

Germline lookup yields CDR1 MDHEN and CDR2 SYDVKM. J lost 4 bases, V lost 2 bases, and 6 bases had no gene match. The CDR3 extends over 15 amino acids. Measured with immunoSEQ multiplex PCR; TCRdb has only the in-frame clones, and not every one. The sample comprises around 77,000 clones, around four fifths of which are singletons, and approximately 2.3% rests with the top ten. This clone was detected only a few times. Its target is unknown. This sample's time point: blood 4 weeks post-SBRT, at nephrectomy. Treatment here: 15 Gy SBRT to primary tumor, nephrectomy 4 weeks later. Nephrectomy followed 15 Gy stereotactic body radiation by 4 weeks. The patient's renal cell carcinoma had clear cell pathology.

The TCR originated in a woman in her sixties with renal cell carcinoma. This chain uses TRBV28 with TRBJ1-2; 8 nucleotides agree with TRBD1. Specimen: blood, collected from a patient whose treatment included radiotherapy and nephrectomy. Here the CDR3 reads CASSLAGQERYGYTF. CDR3 sequence (DNA): TGTGCCAGCAGTTTAGCGGGACAGGAACGCTATGGCTACACCTTC.